This TCR beta chain comes out of a study of blood T cell repertoires in COVID-19. Whole-study context: The United States, Italy and Spain supplied acute and convalescent COVID-19 samples. PBMCs, B-cell-depleted T cells, or T cells provided the cDNA or gDNA that made up the material.

Original handling: From reference gene primer amplification, estimates of nucleated cell counts were derived. The repertoire was sequenced with immunoSEQ multiplex PCR; TCRdb's copy has only in-frame clones and lacks some. That table furnishes V, J and clone size, whereas the DNA furnished D and trimming. The top ten clones hold around 2.5% of a sample with some 70,000 clones, around nine tenths of them seen once. CDR3 length equals 15 residues. Germline V CDR1 and CDR2: SGHRS, YFSETQ. V dropped 0 bases and J dropped 3 bases, with 10 bases sitting between them. This clone was found a few times. This sequence joins TRBV5-1 and TRBJ2-1, with no clear D. Sequenced input: peripheral blood. This receptor was taken from a man in his sixties or seventies with active or convalescent COVID-19. The CDR3 nucleotides read TGCGCCAGCAGCTTGGGGCAGGCCCTCTACAATGAGCAGTTCTTC. Translating gives CASSLGQALYNEQFF.